This T cell receptor beta chain was identified during a study of identical twins. TCRdb ran MiXCR on the 5' RACE reads and lists one entry per CDR3 protein. Among 700,000 to 950,000 distinct CDR3 sequences listed, approximately 13% were seen once. Germline V gene lookup returns CDR1 SGHRS and CDR2 YFSETQ. CDR3 length: 15 residues. V was cut by 0 bases and J by 4 bases, with 10 bases left in between. This sample was also put to use in a study of yellow fever vaccine responses in identical twins.

The sequencing input was PBMCs. This sequence joins TRBV5-1 and TRBJ2-2; TRBD1 might be the D (5 bases). This TCR was recovered from a woman younger than 30 in good health. This CDR3 is CASSLAGLSTGELFF. In DNA form, the CDR3 reads TGCGCCAGCAGCTTGGCAGGGTTAAGCACCGGGGAGCTGTTTTTT.